The clone carrying this T cell receptor (beta chain) was detected a few times. Its antigen is not identified. Germline V gene data show CDR1 as SGHRS and CDR2 as YFSETQ. V lost 0 bases and J 1 base, leaving 5 bases between the germline ends. The CDR3 contains 14 residues. This sample is drawn from a study of T cells after yellow fever vaccination. General study results and limits: Few clonotypes appeared in both CD4 and CD8 compartments. Once the booster was given, most primary-vaccination clones reappeared, at roughly 96% for CD4 and over 85% for CD8. Researchers report a weaker secondary response that nonetheless peaked faster, day 5 versus 15.

Each CDR3 protein is one row after TCRdb ran MiXCR on the 5' RACE reads. The data show about 150,000 distinct CDR3 sequences, with approximately 6.2% seen just once and less than 3.5% held by the top ten. The genes are TRBV5-1 and TRBJ1-5; D remains ambiguous. The receptor was isolated from a man younger than 35 who received the YFV17D yellow fever vaccine. The sequences come from CD4+ T cells sorted from PBMCs, collected on the day of the first yellow fever vaccination. CDR3 residues: CASSLGVSNQPQHF. The CDR3 coding sequence is TGCGCCAGCAGCTTGGGGGTGAGCAATCAGCCCCAGCATTTT.